This T cell receptor beta chain was observed in a study of persistence of HIV-infected CD4 T cells. General study results and limits: The rare CMV-responding cells with HIV-1 proviruses were not separately TCR-sequenced.

The immunoSEQ assay was version 4, run in survey mode. Each sample used up to 1 ug genomic DNA diluted to around 9.9 ng/uL. Profiling relied on immunoSEQ multiplex PCR, and the TCRdb table lists in-frame clones only, not all of them. The sample yields tens of thousands of clones, 80% seen once. There are 15 residues in the CDR3. V lost 0 bases and J lost 3, with 12 bases in between. Germline values: CDR1 LNHNV, CDR2 YYDKDF (reference sequence). Stimulation used approximately 10 ug/mL lysate from CMV-infected fibroblasts. Memory cells lacking CD40L and CD69 with high CD45RO were sorted. For at least 4 years, plasma HIV-1 RNA was undetectable (<50 copies/mL). With respect to this clone: What it binds is unknown.

The receptor was derived from an adult man with HIV who was CMV-seropositive. The sample consisted of CD4+ T cells sorted from PBMCs after roughly 19-hour stimulation, taken from a patient who received antiretroviral therapy. This rearrangement joins TRBV15 to TRBJ2-7; a possible D gene is TRBD1 (6 bases). The CDR3 DNA is TGTGCCACCAGCAGAGATCCGGACAGCTACTACGAGCAGTACTTC. Protein sequence: CATSRDPDSYYEQYF.